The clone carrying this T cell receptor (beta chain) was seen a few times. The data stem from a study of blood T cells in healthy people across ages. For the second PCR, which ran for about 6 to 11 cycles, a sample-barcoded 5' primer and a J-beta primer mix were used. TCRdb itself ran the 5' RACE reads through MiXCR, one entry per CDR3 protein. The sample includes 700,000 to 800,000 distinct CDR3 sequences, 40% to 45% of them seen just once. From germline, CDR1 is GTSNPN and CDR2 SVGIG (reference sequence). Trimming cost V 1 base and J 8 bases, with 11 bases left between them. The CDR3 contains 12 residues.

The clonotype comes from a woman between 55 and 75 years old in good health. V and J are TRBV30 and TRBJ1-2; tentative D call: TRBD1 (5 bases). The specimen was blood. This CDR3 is CAWSGQGPGYTF. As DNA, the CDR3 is TGTGCCTGGAGTGGCCAGGGACCGGGCTACACCTTC.